The clone carrying this T cell receptor (beta chain) came up many times. The CDR3 contains 16 residues. V was shortened by 5 bases and J by 7 bases, with 23 bases between the two germline ends. Germline CDR1 is SGHTA and CDR2 is FQGNSA. This entry is derived from a study of blood T cells in healthy people across ages. For the second PCR, which ran for about 7 to 11 cycles, a sample-barcoded 5' primer and a J-beta primer mix were used. TCRdb re-analysed the 5' RACE reads in MiXCR, keeping a single row per CDR3 protein. Here the sample spans some 940,000 distinct CDR3 sequences, roughly 29% being singletons. This same sample was also taken into another study, of T cells of mothers and their children. This second report adds: Reads recorded for TCR beta CDR3 numbered over 9.5 million per mother and several million per child.

The chain links TRBV7-2 to TRBJ2-5; the D call may be TRBD1 or TRBD2 (5 bases each). The receptor comes from a woman between 40 and 55 years old in good health. Sequences were obtained from blood. The CDR3 here is CASSLTGTSSMGTQYF. The CDR3 coding sequence is TGTGCCAGCAGCCTTACCGGGACCAGCTCAATGGGGACCCAGTACTTC.